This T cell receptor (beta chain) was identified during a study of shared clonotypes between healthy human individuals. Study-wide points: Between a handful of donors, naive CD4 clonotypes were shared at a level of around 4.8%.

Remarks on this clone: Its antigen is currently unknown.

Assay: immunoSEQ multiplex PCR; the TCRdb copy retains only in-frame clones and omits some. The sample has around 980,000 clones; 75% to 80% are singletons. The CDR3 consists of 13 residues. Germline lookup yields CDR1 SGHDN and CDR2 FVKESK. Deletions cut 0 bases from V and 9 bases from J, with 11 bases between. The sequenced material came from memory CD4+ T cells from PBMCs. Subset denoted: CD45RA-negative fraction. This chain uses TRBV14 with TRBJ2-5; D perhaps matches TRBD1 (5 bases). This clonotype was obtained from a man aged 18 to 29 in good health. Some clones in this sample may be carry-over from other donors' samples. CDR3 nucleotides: TGTGCCAGCAGCCAAGATCGAGAAGGGGCCCAGTACTTC. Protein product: CASSQDREGAQYF. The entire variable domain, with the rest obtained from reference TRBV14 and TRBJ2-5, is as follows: EAGVTQFPSHSVIEKGQTVTLRCDPISGHDNLYWYRRVMGKEIKFLLHFVKESKQDESGMPNNRFLAERTGGTYSTLKVQPAELEDSGVYFCASSQDREGAQYFGPGTRLLVL.